This passage covers 29 T cell receptor beta chains from one sample sequenced in a study of vaccination and CD4 T cells after COVID-19. Treatment indicated: approximately 10-day PBMC culture with coronavirus spike peptide pools or control peptides (ViraFEST assay). What these receptors recognize is not known. Cultured CD4+ T cells had their DNA profiled by the Oncomine TCR Beta short-read assay. TCRdb independently ran MiXCR on the PCR reads; one entry per CDR3 protein. The sample carries approximately 3,000 distinct CDR3 sequences, 75% to 90% recorded once. The sequencing input was CD4+ T cells from blood, cultured in vitro. Source of these receptors: a human donor who had recovered from COVID-19.

The rearrangement uses TRBV12-3 or TRBV12-4 and TRBJ1-1, with D unclear. V lost 5 bases to trimming and J lost 1 base, with 8 bases between them. The CDR3 runs 13 residues. DNA of the CDR3: TGTGCCAGCAGTGTCATACCGAACACTGAAGCTTTCTTT. Its protein product is CASSVIPNTEAFF.

This rearrangement joins TRBV10-1 to TRBJ2-5, with unresolved D. The CDR3 contains 11 residues. Looked up from germline, CDR1 is WNHNN and CDR2 is SYGVQD (reference sequence). Trimming took off 6 bases at V and 4 bases at J, with 6 bases between the two ends. CDR3 DNA sequence: TGCGCCAGCAGCCATCGAGAGACCCAGTACTTC. Translation: CASSHRETQYF.

This chain uses TRBV5-4 with TRBJ1-2; 7 bases fit TRBD1. V lost 6 bases, J lost 4 bases, and 9 bases stayed unmatched. CDR1 and CDR2 (germline): SGHNT, YYREEE (reference sequence). The CDR3 covers 14 residues. The CDR3 DNA follows: TGTGCCAGCAACTACATAGGGACAGTCTATGGCTACACCTTC. Its translation is CASNYIGTVYGYTF.

J is TRBJ2-7 and V is TRBV3-1, with 12 nucleotides matching TRBD2. The CDR3 totals 14 residues. Germline CDR1 is LGHDT and CDR2 is YNNKEL (reference sequence). Trimming cost V 5 bases and J 2 bases; bases outside gene matches: 1. DNA of the CDR3: TGTGCCAGCAGCGGGACTAGCGGGCCCTACGAGCAGTACTTC. It yields the protein CASSGTSGPYEQYF.

The chain uses TRBV7-3 and TRBJ1-6; TRBD1 is a possible D gene (6 bases). V was pared by 4 bases and J by 12 bases, with 13 bases between. Germline V gene data show CDR1 as SGHTA and CDR2 as FQGTGA. The CDR3 contains 13 residues. CDR3 DNA sequence: TGTGCCAGCAGCTCGGACAGCCTTGGACCCCTCCACTTT. Its protein is CASSSDSLGPLHF.

The rearrangement joins TRBV2 to TRBJ1-1; D is unresolved. Germline loops: CDR1 SNHLY, CDR2 FYNNEI. Trimming took 7 bases from V and 6 from J, leaving 18 bases between them. The CDR3 spans 14 residues. CDR3 protein: CASTPGAYKSEAFF. The CDR3 bases are TGTGCCAGCACCCCTGGTGCCTATAAATCTGAAGCTTTCTTT.

This clonotype came up once. The CDR3 DNA reads as TGTGCCAGCAGTTTCGACAGGGGAGGCGGCTACACCTTC. Translated, it gives CASSFDRGGGYTF. J is TRBJ1-2 and V is TRBV6-5; 8 nucleotides line up with TRBD1. Germline CDR1 and CDR2: MNHEY and SVGAGI. The CDR3 is 13 residues long. V was clipped by 4 bases and J by 8 bases; unmatched bases: 6.

The chain combines TRBV29-1 with TRBJ1-1, with TRBD1 identical over 7 bases. The CDR3 is 15 amino acids. The V segment lost 1 base and the J segment 1 base; nucleotides outside the gene matches: 6. Germline V lookup: CDR1 SQVTM, CDR2 ANQGSEA. The CDR3, as DNA: TGCAGCGTTGAAGGGGCCAGGGGGAAGAACACTGAAGCTTTCTTT. Its translation is CSVEGARGKNTEAFF.

This chain links TRBV20-1 with TRBJ2-7, with TRBD1 identical over 8 bases. J was trimmed by 0 bases and V by 1 base; bases with no gene match: 5. The CDR3 contains 15 residues. Germline V CDR1 and CDR2: DFQATT, SNEGSKA (reference sequence). DNA for the CDR3: TGCAGTGCTAGAGTTGGACAGGGCCGCTCCTACGAGCAGTACTTC. It is translated as CSARVGQGRSYEQYF.

The rearrangement uses TRBV6-1 and TRBJ1-5, with D possibly TRBD1 on 5 matching bases. The CDR3 length is 15 residues. CDR1 and CDR2 from the germline V gene are MNHNS and SASEGT. Deletions cut 6 bases from V and 10 bases from J, with 22 bases between. The DNA of the CDR3 is TGTGCCAGCAGCGGCGGAAGGGTTTCGGGGGGTCCCCAGCATTTT. Its translation: CASSGGRVSGGPQHF.

V is TRBV20-1 and J is TRBJ1-5; no firm D call. Germline-derived CDR1 and CDR2 are DFQATT and SNEGSKA (reference sequence). The CDR3 totals 13 residues. V was cut by 3 bases and J by 3 bases, with 9 bases left in between. CDR3 residues: CSARGAPNQPQHF. CDR3 DNA: TGCAGTGCTAGGGGTGCACCCAATCAGCCCCAGCATTTT.

This clonotype rates as medium-sized. This chain joins TRBV6-5 and TRBJ1-2, with D hard to call. The CDR3 is made up of 14 amino acids. The germline V gene encodes CDR1 MNHEY and CDR2 SVGAGI. Trimming cost V 4 bases and J 0 bases, with 9 bases left between them. CDR3 DNA sequence: TGTGCCAGCAGTTTGGCCCGAGCTAACTATGGCTACACCTTC. Its protein is CASSLARANYGYTF.

J is TRBJ1-5 and V is TRBV7-9, with 9 bases lining up with TRBD1. Germline CDR1 and CDR2: SEHNR and FQNEAQ (reference sequence). The CDR3 consists of 16 residues. Losses at the gene ends were 3 bases for V and 4 bases for J; bases not matched to a gene: 7. As DNA, the CDR3 is TGTGCCAGCAGCTTGGGGGGTGGGACAGGGAATCAGCCCCAGCATTTT. Encoded protein: CASSLGGGTGNQPQHF. The complete variable domain, with remaining parts taken from reference TRBV7-9 and TRBJ1-5, reads DTGVSQNPRHKITKRGQNVTFRCDPISEHNRLYWYRQTLGQGPEFLTYFQNEAQLEKSRLLSDRFSAERPKGSFSTLEIQRTEQGDSAMYLCASSLGGGTGNQPQHFGDGTRLSIL.

J is TRBJ1-5 and V is TRBV6-1; possibly TRBD1 for D (6 bases). Trimming cost V 7 bases and J 5 bases, with 15 bases left between them. Germline CDR1 reads MNHNS; CDR2 reads SASEGT. The CDR3 contains 14 residues. The CDR3 region is CASTGGGSYQPQHF. The CDR3 nucleotides read TGTGCCAGCACGGGCGGGGGCAGTTATCAGCCCCAGCATTTT.

The chain combines TRBV10-1 with TRBJ2-7, with D perhaps matching TRBD2 (6 bases). CDR3 length: 13 residues. Looked up from germline, CDR1 is WNHNN and CDR2 is SYGVQD (reference sequence). The V gene lost 8 bases and the J gene lost 6 bases, with 17 bases spanning the gap. Here the CDR3 reads CASQRDLVPEQYF. In DNA, the CDR3 is TGCGCCAGCCAAAGGGACTTAGTCCCCGAGCAGTACTTC.

The rearrangement uses TRBV27 and TRBJ1-2; 11 nucleotides agree with TRBD1. Germline CDR1 and CDR2: MNHEY and SMNVEV (reference sequence). Germline trimming cut 6 bases from V and 4 bases from J; bases unmatched to any gene: 13. The length of the CDR3 is 17 residues. In nucleotides, the CDR3 is TGTGCCAGCAGCCCAAAATCCGGGACAGGGGGGATCTATGGCTACACCTTC. It specifies CASSPKSGTGGIYGYTF.

This chain joins TRBV7-2 and TRBJ1-6; 12 nucleotides align to TRBD1. The CDR3 contains 20 residues. J gave up 0 bases and V 5 bases, and 11 bases lay outside the gene matches. The germline V gene has CDR1 SGHTA and CDR2 FQGNSA. In DNA form, the CDR3 reads TGTGCCAGCAGCCCCGTTCCGGGACAGGGGGCAAGCTCCTATAATTCACCCCTCCACTTT. This sequence encodes CASSPVPGQGASSYNSPLHF.

This clonotype was detected only once. This chain joins TRBV5-1 and TRBJ2-7; possibly TRBD2 for D (8 bases). This CDR3 has 16 residues. V was pared by 4 bases and J by 4 bases, with 21 bases between. Germline loops: CDR1 SGHRS, CDR2 YFSETQ. The CDR3 nucleotides read TGCGCCAGCAGCCAAATAGCGGGACAGAGGTTTTACGAGCAGTACTTC. Translating it yields CASSQIAGQRFYEQYF.

The CDR3: CASSLAGSTDTQYF. In nucleotides, the CDR3 is TGTGCCAGCAGTCTAGCGGGGAGCACAGATACGCAGTATTTT. This sequence joins TRBV7-3 and TRBJ2-3, with TRBD2 identical over 9 bases. Germline CDR1 SGHTA, CDR2 FQGTGA. CDR3 length equals 14 residues. The V gene end was trimmed by 6 bases and the J gene end by 0 bases; junction bases not matched to a gene: 1.

Written as DNA, the CDR3 is TGTGCCAGCAGTGAAACGGGGGGAGGACAGCCCCAGCATTTT. The encoded protein is CASSETGGGQPQHF. The V call is TRBV25-1, the J call TRBJ1-5; perhaps TRBD1 as D (5 bases). The V end lost 2 bases, the J end lost 7 bases, and 12 bases lay between the germline ends. This CDR3 has 14 amino acids. Germline CDR1 and CDR2: MGHDK and SYGVNS. Supplemented by reference TRBV25-1 and TRBJ1-5, the full variable domain reads EADIYQTPRYLVIGTGKKITLECSQTMGHDKMYWYQQDPGMELHLIHYSYGVNSTEKGDLSSESTVSRIRTEHFPLTLESARPSHTSQYLCASSETGGGQPQHFGDGTRLSIL.

By share of the sample, this clonotype is large. This chain joins TRBV20-1 and TRBJ1-5, with a possible D match to TRBD1 (5 bases). CDR3 length: 16 residues. V shed 1 base and J shed 0 bases, with 13 bases lying between them. Looked up from germline, CDR1 is DFQATT and CDR2 is SNEGSKA (reference sequence). The CDR3 reads CSARGRDFYSNQPQHF. DNA of the CDR3: TGCAGTGCTAGAGGCCGGGACTTCTATAGCAATCAGCCCCAGCATTTT.

The V gene is TRBV6-1, the J gene TRBJ1-5; 8 bases match TRBD1. CDR1 is MNHNS and CDR2 is SASEGT in the germline V gene. The CDR3 runs to 13 residues. V shed 6 bases, J shed 7 bases, and the junction held 5 bases outside the gene matches. CDR3: CASRGTGLQPQHF. The CDR3, as DNA: TGTGCCAGCAGAGGGACAGGCTTGCAGCCCCAGCATTTT.

The J gene is TRBJ1-1, the V gene TRBV7-9, with D uncertain. V shed 2 bases and J shed 1 base, with 5 bases lying between them. This CDR3 is 13 amino acids long. CDR1 and CDR2 (germline): SEHNR, FQNEAQ (reference sequence). This chain's CDR3 is CASSLFQNTEAFF. The CDR3 DNA follows: TGTGCCAGCAGCTTATTCCAGAACACTGAAGCTTTCTTT.

The V call is TRBV15, the J call TRBJ2-2; maybe TRBD1 (5 bases). Trimming removed 0 bases from V and 0 bases from J, with 14 bases in between. Germline values: CDR1 LNHNV, CDR2 YYDKDF (reference sequence). The CDR3 has 18 residues. The CDR3 sequence is CATSREPRTSANTGELFF. CDR3 DNA: TGTGCCACCAGCAGAGAACCGAGGACATCTGCGAACACCGGGGAGCTGTTTTTT.

The sample holds a few counts of this clonotype. This chain uses TRBV7-9 with TRBJ1-3; 9 bases line up with TRBD1. V lost 4 bases and J lost 1; bases outside the gene matches: 2. This CDR3 comprises 15 residues. Germline CDR1 is SEHNR and CDR2 is FQNEAQ (reference sequence). CDR3 DNA sequence: TGTGCCAGCAGCTGGGGACAGGGATCTGGAAACACCATATATTTT. This gives the protein CASSWGQGSGNTIYF.

The chain combines TRBV12-3 or TRBV12-4 with TRBJ1-2; D perhaps matches TRBD1 (5 bases). This CDR3 has 13 residues. V gave up 7 bases and J gave up 4 bases, with 13 bases separating them. CDR3 sequence (DNA): TGTGCCAGCACCTCGGGGGTTGGCTATGGCTACACCTTC. This sequence encodes CASTSGVGYGYTF.

The chain combines TRBV6-2 or TRBV6-3 with TRBJ2-3; 8 bases align to TRBD2. CDR1 and CDR2 (germline): MNHEY, SVGEGT. V was pared by 8 bases and J by 4 bases, with 14 bases of the junction left unmatched. The length of the CDR3 is 16 residues. This chain's CDR3 is CASVDPGGGIADTQYF. The CDR3 region has the DNA TGTGCCAGCGTAGATCCCGGCGGGGGGATCGCAGATACGCAGTATTTT.

J is TRBJ1-2 and V is TRBV10-3; D is unclear. This CDR3 comprises 15 residues. The germline gives CDR1 ENHRY, CDR2 SYGVKD. V lost 3 bases, J lost 2 bases, and 13 bases lay in between. CDR3 nucleotide sequence: TGTGCCATCAGTGACACCTCCCGGCGGAACTATGGCTACACCTTC. Protein: CAISDTSRRNYGYTF.

This clonotype was seen a few times. The chain couples TRBV7-3 to TRBJ2-2; D might be TRBD1 or TRBD2, each matching 6 bases. The CDR3 covers 16 residues. The V end lost 6 bases, the J end lost 6 bases, and 20 bases lay between the germline ends. Germline V lookup: CDR1 SGHTA, CDR2 FQGTGA. CDR3 nucleotide sequence: TGTGCCAGCAGACTTGGCGGGGCCAAGGGGGCCGGGGAGCTGTTTTTT. Its protein is CASRLGGAKGAGELFF.